The 32 T cell receptor beta chains given below trace back to one sample, sequenced in a study of memory CD4+ T cells and cytomegalovirus serostatus. Measured with immunoSEQ multiplex PCR; TCRdb has only the in-frame clones, and not every one. This sample carries tens of thousands of clones, under 90% of them seen once, and the ten largest clones take 0.5% to 0.6%. Single viable CD3+CD4+CD8-CD45RO+ cells were sorted as the memory CD4+ T cells. Sequenced input: memory CD4+ T cells from blood. The receptors were sampled from an adult in good health and CMV-seronegative.

This rearrangement joins TRBV12-5 to TRBJ2-7; 12 bases fit TRBD1. The germline V gene has CDR1 LGHNT and CDR2 FRNRAP. The V gene end was trimmed by 5 bases and the J gene end by 6 bases; junction bases not matched to a gene: 8. The CDR3 consists of 15 residues. In nucleotides, the CDR3 is TGTGCTAGTGGTCGGGGACAGGGGGCTTTCCGCGAGCAGTACTTC. It codes for CASGRGQGAFREQYF.

J is TRBJ2-3 and V is TRBV5-4; 11 nucleotides align to TRBD1. V was pared by 4 bases and J by 4 bases, with 5 bases of the junction left unmatched. Germline lookup yields CDR1 SGHNT and CDR2 YYREEE (reference sequence). This CDR3 is 15 amino acids long. The CDR3 is CASSVPGQGADTQYF. The CDR3 DNA follows: TGTGCCAGCAGCGTTCCGGGACAGGGGGCAGATACGCAGTATTTT.

This chain joins TRBV18 and TRBJ2-5; D perhaps matches TRBD1 (5 bases). Trimming left V 1 base short and J 5 bases short, with 17 bases between. The germline V gene encodes CDR1 KGHSH and CDR2 LQKENI. The CDR3 consists of 16 residues. The CDR3 sequence: CASSPLGASWKETQYF. Here the CDR3 DNA reads TGTGCCAGCTCACCACTTGGGGCATCCTGGAAGGAGACCCAGTACTTC.

The chain employs TRBV7-8 and TRBJ1-1; 8 bases agree with TRBD1. CDR3 size: 15 residues. V gave up 5 bases and J gave up 4 bases; unmatched junction bases: 9. Germline V gene data show CDR1 as SGHVS and CDR2 as FQNEAQ. The DNA of the CDR3 is TGTGCCAGCAGCCCTCAGGGGGCGGGGGGCACTGAAGCTTTCTTT. Translated: CASSPQGAGGTEAFF.

This sequence joins TRBV7-6 and TRBJ1-4, with a tentative D call TRBD1 (5 bases). The CDR3 covers 13 residues. The germline V gene encodes CDR1 SGHVS and CDR2 FNYEAQ. Trimming stripped 1 base from V and 6 bases from J, with 6 bases between. The CDR3: CASSLGGHEKLFF. For the CDR3, the DNA is TGTGCCAGCAGCTTAGGGGGCCATGAAAAACTGTTTTTT.

The chain carries TRBV4-2 and TRBJ2-3, with 13 bases matching TRBD2. The CDR3 runs 16 residues. The V gene end was trimmed by 3 bases and the J gene end by 5 bases; junction bases not matched to a gene: 5. Germline V CDR1 and CDR2: LGHNA, YNFKEQ. The CDR3 sequence is CASSQGLAGRGDTQYF. The CDR3 nucleotides are TGTGCCAGCAGCCAGGGACTAGCGGGGCGAGGAGATACGCAGTATTTT.

The chain recombines TRBV4-3 with TRBJ1-5; maybe TRBD1 (5 bases). The CDR3 has 15 residues. The V and J ends lost 0 bases and 3 bases respectively, with 9 bases between them. Germline V gene sequence: CDR1 LGHNA, CDR2 YSLEER. In DNA form, the CDR3 reads TGCGCCAGCAGCCAAGAGGAGGGGAACAATCAGCCCCAGCATTTT. Translating it yields CASSQEEGNNQPQHF.

This clone was seen a single time. The CDR3 loop is CAWSFGRVNTEAFF. DNA for the CDR3: TGTGCCTGGAGTTTCGGTCGGGTGAACACTGAAGCTTTCTTT. This rearrangement joins TRBV30 to TRBJ1-1; no reliable D call. This CDR3 spans 14 amino acids. Germline loops: CDR1 GTSNPN, CDR2 SVGIG (reference sequence). The ends were cut back, 2 bases at V and 0 bases at J, with 10 bases in the middle.

CDR3 amino acids: CASSWGSEQYF. The CDR3 region has the DNA TGTGCCAGTAGTTGGGGCTCCGAGCAGTACTTC. The chain is built from TRBV19 and TRBJ2-7; D is perhaps TRBD1 (5 bases). The germline gives CDR1 LNHDA, CDR2 SQIVND (reference sequence). V lost 5 bases and J 6 bases, leaving 8 bases between the germline ends. The CDR3 contains 11 residues.

The chain has TRBV6-5 and TRBJ1-1; possible D gene TRBD1, 6 bases. The CDR3 runs 16 residues. Germline V gives CDR1 MNHEY, CDR2 SVGAGI. The V end was cut by 4 bases, the J end by 0 bases, with 15 bases between. CDR3 in DNA: TGTGCCAGCAGTTCCGAGGGGGTAATCATGAACACTGAAGCTTTCTTT. It yields the protein CASSSEGVIMNTEAFF.

This chain joins TRBV30 and TRBJ2-7, with 12 bases lining up with TRBD1. CDR1 and CDR2 from the germline V gene are GTSNPN and SVGIG (reference sequence). There are 14 residues in the CDR3. V lost 0 bases and J lost 4; bases outside the gene matches: 1. The CDR3 loop reads CAWSVGQGAYEQYF. In DNA, the CDR3 is TGTGCCTGGAGTGTGGGACAGGGGGCGTACGAGCAGTACTTC.

The chain joins TRBV18 to TRBJ2-7, with a possible D match to TRBD1 (5 bases). This CDR3 has 14 amino acids. Trimming removed 0 bases from V and 4 bases from J, with 10 bases in between. Looked up from germline, CDR1 is KGHSH and CDR2 is LQKENI. The CDR3 nucleotides are TGTGCCAGCTCACCACCCACAGGACAATACGAGCAGTACTTC. Residues: CASSPPTGQYEQYF.

Within the sample, this clone is medium-sized (0.01 to 0.1%). This chain links TRBV5-1 with TRBJ1-2; no reliable D call. Per germline, CDR1 SGHRS and CDR2 YFSETQ. The CDR3 runs to 15 residues. Trimming stripped 0 bases from V and 0 bases from J, with 9 bases between. The CDR3 DNA is TGCGCCAGCAGCTTGGGTCAGGACTCTAACTATGGCTACACCTTC. Amino acid sequence: CASSLGQDSNYGYTF.

This rearrangement joins TRBV28 to TRBJ2-7, with D possibly TRBD1 on 6 matching bases. CDR3 length equals 14 residues. The germline V gene encodes CDR1 MDHEN and CDR2 SYDVKM. V lost 3 bases and J lost 3, with 12 bases in between. CDR3 loop: CASSFPTGSYEQYF. The CDR3, as DNA: TGTGCCAGCAGTTTCCCGACAGGCAGCTACGAGCAGTACTTC.

The chain carries TRBV6-6 and TRBJ1-2; 7 bases align to TRBD1. This CDR3 has 12 amino acids. Germline V gives CDR1 MNHNY, CDR2 SVGAGI (reference sequence). Trimming took 5 bases from V and 4 from J; bases not matched to a gene: 1. The CDR3 bases are TGTGCCAGCAGTGGGGACAGCTATGGCTACACCTTC. This codes for CASSGDSYGYTF.

The chain combines TRBV4-2 with TRBJ2-3; 9 bases map to TRBD1. The CDR3 loop spans 17 amino acids. V lost 4 bases to trimming and J lost 4 bases; unmatched junction nucleotides: 12. Germline CDR1 is LGHNA and CDR2 is YNFKEQ. CDR3 sequence: CASSLQGGTGNPDTQYF. The CDR3 nucleotides are TGTGCCAGCAGCCTCCAAGGGGGGACAGGGAACCCAGATACGCAGTATTTT.

The V call is TRBV10-3, the J call TRBJ1-5; TRBD1 matches at 9 bases. The CDR3 runs 16 residues. The trim removed 2 bases at V and 2 bases at J, leaving 4 bases unmatched. The germline gives CDR1 ENHRY, CDR2 SYGVKD. In nucleotides, the CDR3 is TGTGCCATCAGTGAGGCTACAGGGGGCGGCAATCAGCCCCAGCATTTT. Translated: CAISEATGGGNQPQHF.

V and J are TRBV5-1 and TRBJ2-1, with D possibly TRBD1 on 6 matching bases. Germline values: CDR1 SGHRS, CDR2 YFSETQ. CDR3 size: 15 residues. Trimming shortened V by 3 bases and J by 0 bases, and 10 bases separated the two germline ends. The DNA of the CDR3 is TGCGCCAGCAGCTCTGGGACAAACTCCTACAATGAGCAGTTCTTC. It encodes CASSSGTNSYNEQFF.

The V gene is TRBV7-2, the J gene TRBJ2-5; 10 nucleotides line up with TRBD1. This CDR3 contains 15 residues. Germline loops: CDR1 SGHTA, CDR2 FQGNSA. Trimming cost V 5 bases and J 3 bases; bases outside gene matches: 6. The CDR3 DNA sequence: TGTGCCAGCAGCCCGACAGGGGGCGATAAAGAGACCCAGTACTTC. It specifies CASSPTGGDKETQYF.

The CDR3 region has the DNA TGTGCCAGCTCCCGGGACGGCACCTACGAGCAGTACTTC. It specifies CASSRDGTYEQYF. V gene TRBV2 combines with J gene TRBJ2-7; D could derive from TRBD1 or TRBD2 (5 bases each). CDR1 and CDR2 (germline): SNHLY, FYNNEI. This CDR3 is built from 13 residues. Trimming stripped 8 bases from V and 2 bases from J, with 13 bases between.

The genes are TRBV12-5 and TRBJ1-6; a possible D gene is TRBD1 (5 bases). V lost 3 bases and J 10 bases, leaving 19 bases between the germline ends. Germline-derived CDR1 and CDR2 are LGHNT and FRNRAP. The CDR3 totals 16 residues. CDR3 nucleotide sequence: TGTGCTAGTGGTTTCATCGGGGCCGGGAGTAGCTCACCCCTCCACTTT. Encoded protein: CASGFIGAGSSSPLHF.

The gene calls are TRBV6-5 and TRBJ1-6; TRBD1 matches 7 bases. The CDR3 is 15 residues long. Trimming removed 5 bases from V and 5 bases from J; junction bases left unmatched: 6. The germline V gene has CDR1 MNHEY and CDR2 SVGAGI. CDR3 region: CASSHLGGHNSPLHF. In nucleotides, the CDR3 is TGTGCCAGCAGTCATTTAGGGGGCCATAATTCACCCCTCCACTTT.

The rearrangement joins TRBV6-1 to TRBJ1-1, with a weak D call TRBD1 (6 bases). Between the trimmed V and J ends, which lost 7 bases and 3 bases, there was a span of 18 bases. Germline assignment: CDR1 MNHNS and CDR2 SASEGT. CDR3 size: 15 residues. This chain's CDR3 is CASNLLQGGDTEAFF. DNA for the CDR3: TGTGCCAGCAACCTACTACAGGGAGGGGACACTGAAGCTTTCTTT.

This clone was counted a single time. The chain is built from TRBV7-9 and TRBJ1-5; D unclear. CDR3 length: 14 residues. Germline V CDR1 and CDR2: SEHNR, FQNEAQ (reference sequence). The germline V and J ends were trimmed by 2 bases and 0 bases, with 5 bases remaining between them. CDR3 DNA sequence: TGTGCCAGCAGCTTACAGGATAGCAATCAGCCCCAGCATTTT. Its protein product is CASSLQDSNQPQHF. The whole variable domain, filled in from reference TRBV7-9 and TRBJ1-5, reads DTGVSQNPRHKITKRGQNVTFRCDPISEHNRLYWYRQTLGQGPEFLTYFQNEAQLEKSRLLSDRFSAERPKGSFSTLEIQRTEQGDSAMYLCASSLQDSNQPQHFGDGTRLSIL.

This chain joins TRBV29-1 and TRBJ2-5; 12 bases align to TRBD2. CDR1 and CDR2 from the germline V gene are SQVTM and ANQGSEA. The trim removed 5 bases at V and 6 bases at J, leaving 16 bases unmatched. The CDR3 is 17 residues long. CDR3: CSVMGLAGGSAPKTQYF. The DNA for the CDR3 is TGCAGCGTTATGGGGCTAGCGGGGGGGTCGGCCCCAAAGACCCAGTACTTC.

This chain uses TRBV19 with TRBJ2-1; TRBD2 aligns across 11 bases. The V gene's germline CDR1 is LNHDA and CDR2 SQIVND (reference sequence). The CDR3 has 17 amino acids. Trimming at V came to 8 bases and at J to 0 bases, leaving 9 bases not matched to a gene. CDR3 in DNA: TGTGCCAGTCGCCCCGGGACTAGCGGCAACTCCTACAATGAGCAGTTCTTC. Translation gives CASRPGTSGNSYNEQFF.

The chain has TRBV2 and TRBJ2-3, with D possibly matching TRBD1 (5 bases). Trimming left V 4 bases short and J 4 bases short, with 12 bases between. The CDR3 contains 14 residues. Germline V gene sequence: CDR1 SNHLY, CDR2 FYNNEI. For the CDR3, the DNA is TGTGCCAGCAGTGTGGGGCAAAGCCCAGATACGCAGTATTTT. It translates to CASSVGQSPDTQYF.

The chain couples TRBV5-4 to TRBJ1-4, with TRBD1 matching over 7 bases. Germline lookup yields CDR1 SGHNT and CDR2 YYREEE (reference sequence). The CDR3 runs to 19 residues. The J segment lost 0 bases and the V segment lost 4 bases, leaving 15 bases of the junction unmatched. The CDR3 sequence: CASSRKTGTAITTNEKLFF. The CDR3 DNA reads as TGTGCCAGCAGCCGAAAGACCGGGACAGCTATTACAACTAATGAAAAACTGTTTTTT.

CDR3 nucleotides: TGTGCCAGCAGTTACGATTATATTCAACCCCAGCATTTT. This translates into CASSYDYIQPQHF. The V and J genes are TRBV5-5 and TRBJ1-5, with no clear D. V was cut by 5 bases and J by 10 bases, with 16 bases left in between. The CDR3 length is 13 residues. Germline V gives CDR1 SGHKS, CDR2 YYEKEE (reference sequence).

This clone was seen a handful of times. This rearrangement joins TRBV18 to TRBJ1-4; D remains ambiguous. The CDR3 totals 14 residues. Deletions cut 8 bases from V and 4 bases from J, with 14 bases between. The germline gives CDR1 KGHSH, CDR2 LQKENI. CDR3 nucleotide sequence: TGTGCCAGCACTGAAGGACGGAATAATGAAAAACTGTTTTTT. It encodes CASTEGRNNEKLFF.

The chain joins TRBV6-5 to TRBJ2-7; D possibly corresponds to TRBD1 (8 bases). The germline gives CDR1 MNHEY, CDR2 SVGAGI. Deletions cut 6 bases from V and 6 bases from J, with 18 bases between. This CDR3 has 14 residues. CDR3 protein: CASRTPGGTGEQYF. Here the CDR3 DNA reads TGTGCCAGCAGAACACCCGGGGGGACAGGCGAGCAGTACTTC.

V and J are TRBV18 and TRBJ2-5; 8 nucleotides match TRBD2. CDR3 length equals 14 residues. Looked up from germline, CDR1 is KGHSH and CDR2 is LQKENI. Losses at the gene ends were 4 bases for V and 3 bases for J; bases not matched to a gene: 4. The CDR3 loop is CASSQQLAEETQYF. CDR3 DNA: TGTGCCAGCTCACAACAACTAGCGGAAGAGACCCAGTACTTC.